This T cell receptor (beta chain) was recorded in a study of blood T cells in healthy people across ages (dated by TCRdb to 2014 to 2015). For the wider study: In model experiments, roughly one uniquely barcoded TCR beta cDNA molecule per two T cells was captured by template switching. The study measured age-related changes in TCR beta repertoire diversity using deep sequencing normalized with unique cDNA molecular identifiers. Donors were grouped into four age groups: young (average approximately 15 years), middle-aged (under 40), aged (around 60) and long-lived (approximately 81). Using the same blood draw, the study looked at two additional independent replicas of 1 million unique cDNA reads for two donors, one aged 18 to 29 and the other aged 80 or older. To avoid experimental bias, donors of different ages were randomly spread across the sequencing lanes. Paper-wide results and their limitations: A strong correlation was found between observed TCR beta diversity and the percentage of naive T cells measured by flow cytometry. Donor CMV infection status was unknown, potentially confounding age-related changes in expanded clonotypes. Observed TCR beta diversity per million T cells fell roughly linearly with age, and a significant reduction was already apparent by age approximately 40. Estimates of total diversity from one million sequenced T cells were regarded as lower bounds and underestimates. Compared with the aged group, more naive CD4+ T cells, fewer expanded clones and increased TCR diversity were shown by the long-lived group, suggesting age selection. Because profiling used bulk unsorted PBMCs, naive and antigen-experienced compartments could not be compared conclusively.

The CDR3, from cysteine to phenylalanine, totals 13 residues. The sequence is cut down to CDR3 DNA, 39 bases in frame from base 1. Relative to germline, V is missing 4 bases and J is missing 7 bases, with 6 bases of the junction outside any gene match. The library relied on 5' RACE. TCRdb lists the instrument as Illumina HiSeq 2500. A second PCR of about 6 to 12 cycles was run with a J-beta primer mix and a sample-barcoded 5' primer. A unique molecular identifier was introduced onto each TCR beta cDNA molecule by a template-switch 5' adaptor carrying 12 random nucleotides. Each sample yielded at least 2.5 million CDR3-containing paired-end reads. First-strand cDNA was synthesized from all RNA with the Mint cDNA synthesis kit, primed by a TRBC-specific oligonucleotide. Following uracil-DNA glycosylase treatment, a first 18-cycle PCR with universal primers M1SS and BC2_uni_R was performed on all cDNA. The original methods were these. For normalization, 1 million high-quality reads were randomly selected from each sample, with every read carrying a distinct molecular identifier. Reads with shared molecular identifiers were discarded instead of being binned into consensus sequences. MiTCR, run with a Q25 quality threshold and the strictest error-elimination algorithm, handled CDR3 identification, clonotype clustering and error correction. A nonparametric unseen species model with Euler transformation was used to estimate a lower bound on total TCR beta diversity. TCRdb reworked the public reads: Q25 trimming with fastp, MiXCR clone assembly, productive beta chains retained. All rows with the same CDR3 protein become a single entry with the most common DNA and genes. The V and J calls reflect TCRdb's pipeline rather than the authors' work. This sample lists some 730,000 distinct CDR3 sequences; approximately 21% were detected once. In total, the top ten clones hold roughly 22% of the sample.

This clonotype occurred a few times. Its target antigen remains unknown. The input lacks base qualities; no much larger clone sits a single base away. The roughly 39 donors, aged roughly 6 to 95 years, were systemically healthy Caucasian individuals from Russia. Each donor gave 8.5 to 10 milliliters of peripheral blood, collected into EDTA-treated Vacutainer tubes. Ficoll-Paque density-gradient centrifugation was used to isolate PBMCs, with at least 6 million obtained per sample. Trizol reagent was used to extract total RNA from the PBMCs, yielding at least 5 micrograms per sample. The percentages of naive CD45RAhigh/CD27high T cells were determined by flow cytometry on a PBMC aliquot from every donor.

This TCR was sampled from a man in his 70s in good health. The sequenced sample was blood. The chain is assembled from TRBV12-3 or TRBV12-4 and TRBJ1-2; 7 middle bases align to TRBD1. In nucleotides, the sequence is TGTGCCAGCAGTTCCACAGGGGTTTTTGGCTACACCTTC. It translates as CASSSTGVFGYTF.